This T cell receptor (beta chain) was identified in a study of OX40 agonist ivuxolimab in advanced cancers. Overall study findings and caveats: There were also nonresponders showing low normalized T-cell clonal expansion.

Sequencing was performed with immunoSEQ multiplex PCR; in TCRdb, only in-frame clones are kept and a portion is missing. The profile shows tens of thousands of clones, 91% of them singletons. With regard to this clone: No antigen is known for it.

The source material was CD4+ or CD8+ T cells sorted from blood, sampled in a trial of the OX40 agonist ivuxolimab. The TCR comes from an adult with an advanced solid tumor such as melanoma, head and neck, liver or kidney cancer.

The CDR3 DNA sequence: TGCGCCAGCAGCCCCCTATACGAGCAGTACTTC. This translates into CASSPLYEQYF. The genes are TRBV5-1 and TRBJ2-7; D unclear. This CDR3 is built from 11 residues. Trimming pared 4 bases from V and 4 bases from J, leaving 6 bases between. In germline, CDR1 is SGHRS, CDR2 YFSETQ. Supplemented by reference TRBV5-1 and TRBJ2-7, the full variable domain reads KAGVTQTPRYLIKTRGQQVTLSCSPISGHRSVSWYQQTPGQGLQFLFEYFSETQRNKGNFPGRFSGRQFSNSRSEMNVSTLELGDSALYLCASSPLYEQYFGPGTRLTVT.